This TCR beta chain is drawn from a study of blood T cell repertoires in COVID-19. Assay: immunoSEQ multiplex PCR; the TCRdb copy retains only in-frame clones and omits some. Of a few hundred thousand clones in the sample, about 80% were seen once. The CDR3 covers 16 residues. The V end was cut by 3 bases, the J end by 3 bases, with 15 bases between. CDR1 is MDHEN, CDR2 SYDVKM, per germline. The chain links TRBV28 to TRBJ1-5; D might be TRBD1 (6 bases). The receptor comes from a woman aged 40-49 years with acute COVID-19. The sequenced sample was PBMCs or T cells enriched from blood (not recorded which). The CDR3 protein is CASSLGGAAPNQPQHF. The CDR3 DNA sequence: TGTGCCAGCAGTTTGGGGGGGGCGGCCCCCAATCAGCCCCAGCATTTT.